This T cell receptor beta chain originates from a study of T-cell memory formation after mild COVID-19. Study-level background: TCR clusters mostly belonged to single donors. General study results and limits: SARS-CoV-2 specificity of second-wave clones peaking day 37 was unconfirmed. Mainly CM and EM harbored the contracting CD4+ clones; mainly EMRA harbored the CD8+ ones.

The TCR alpha and TCR beta cDNA libraries, bearing sample barcodes and UMIs, were generated by 5'RACE using constant-segment primers. MiXCR was run by TCRdb on the 5' RACE reads, yielding one entry per CDR3 protein. In the table there are approximately 190,000 distinct CDR3 sequences, about 16% of which are singletons. The V gene's germline CDR1 is MNHEY and CDR2 SMNVEV (reference sequence). This CDR3 is built from 12 residues. V was clipped by 3 bases and J by 8 bases; unmatched bases: 3. This clonotype has only a few counts. Antigen specificity is unknown. The sequencing input was PBMCs or a T cell subset sorted from them (not recorded which). The gene calls are TRBV27 and TRBJ1-1, with 7 bases matching TRBD1. The origin of this receptor is an adult woman who had mild COVID-19 (a few samples of this study predate the infection). Cell type and time point are not known. CDR3 protein: CASSFRGQEAFF. In DNA form, the CDR3 reads TGTGCCAGCAGTTTCCGGGGACAGGAAGCTTTCTTT.